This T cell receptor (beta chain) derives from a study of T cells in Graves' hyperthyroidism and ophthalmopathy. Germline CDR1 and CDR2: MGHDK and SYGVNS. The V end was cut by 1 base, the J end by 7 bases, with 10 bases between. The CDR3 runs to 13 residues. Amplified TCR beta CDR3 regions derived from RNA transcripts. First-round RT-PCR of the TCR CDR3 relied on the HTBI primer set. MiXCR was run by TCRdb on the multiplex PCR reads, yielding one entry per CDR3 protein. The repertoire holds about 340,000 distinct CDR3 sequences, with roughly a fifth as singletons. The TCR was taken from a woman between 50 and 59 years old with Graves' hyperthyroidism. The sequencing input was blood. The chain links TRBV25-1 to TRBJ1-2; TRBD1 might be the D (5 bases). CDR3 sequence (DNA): TGTGCCAGCAGTGAATTTGGGGCTTCTGGCTACACCTTC. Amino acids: CASSEFGASGYTF.